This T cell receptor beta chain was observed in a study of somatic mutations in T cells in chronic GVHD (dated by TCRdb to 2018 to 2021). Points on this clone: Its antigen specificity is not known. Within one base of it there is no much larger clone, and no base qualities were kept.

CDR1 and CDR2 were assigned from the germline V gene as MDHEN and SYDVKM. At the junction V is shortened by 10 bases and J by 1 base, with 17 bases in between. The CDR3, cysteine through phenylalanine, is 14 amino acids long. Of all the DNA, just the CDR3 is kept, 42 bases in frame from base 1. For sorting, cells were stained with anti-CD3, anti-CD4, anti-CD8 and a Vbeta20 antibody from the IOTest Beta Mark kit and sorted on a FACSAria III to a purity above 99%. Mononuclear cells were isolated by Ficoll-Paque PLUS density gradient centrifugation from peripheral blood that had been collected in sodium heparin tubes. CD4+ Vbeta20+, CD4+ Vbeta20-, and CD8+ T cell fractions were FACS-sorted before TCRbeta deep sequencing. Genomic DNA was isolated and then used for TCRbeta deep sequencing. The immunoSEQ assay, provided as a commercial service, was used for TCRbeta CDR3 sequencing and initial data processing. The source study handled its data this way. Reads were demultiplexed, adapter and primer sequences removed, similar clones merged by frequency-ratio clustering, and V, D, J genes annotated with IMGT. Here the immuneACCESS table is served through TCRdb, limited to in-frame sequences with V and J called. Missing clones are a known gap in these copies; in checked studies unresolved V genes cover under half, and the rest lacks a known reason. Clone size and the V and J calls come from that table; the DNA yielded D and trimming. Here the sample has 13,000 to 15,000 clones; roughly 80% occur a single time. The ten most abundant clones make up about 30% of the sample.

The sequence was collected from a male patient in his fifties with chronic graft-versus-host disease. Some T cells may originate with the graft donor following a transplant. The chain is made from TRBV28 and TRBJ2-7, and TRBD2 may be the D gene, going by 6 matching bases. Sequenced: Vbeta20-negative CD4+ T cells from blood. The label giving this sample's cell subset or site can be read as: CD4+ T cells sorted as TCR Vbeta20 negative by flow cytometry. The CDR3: CATTLASGSYEQYF. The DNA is TGTGCCACCACCCTAGCGAGTGGGTCCTACGAGCAGTACTTC.